This T cell receptor (beta chain) comes out of a study of shared clonotypes between healthy human individuals. The germline V gene encodes CDR1 SGHRS and CDR2 YFSETQ. V trimming: 5 bases; J trimming: 1 base; junction bases outside the gene matches: 4. The CDR3 extends over 14 amino acids. TCRdb's table, derived via immunoSEQ multiplex PCR, lists solely in-frame clones and lacks some. The sample lists 1,400,000 or so clones; roughly 98.5% were seen once. The clonotype was recovered from a man aged 30 to 39 in good health. The sequencing sample was made of naive CD4+ T cells sorted from blood. Subset in this sample: CD45RA+ positively selected. J is TRBJ1-1 and V is TRBV5-1; 8 nucleotides align to TRBD1. DNA of the CDR3: TGCGCCAGCAGAGGGCAGGGGGCGAACACTGAAGCTTTCTTT. Protein sequence: CASRGQGANTEAFF.